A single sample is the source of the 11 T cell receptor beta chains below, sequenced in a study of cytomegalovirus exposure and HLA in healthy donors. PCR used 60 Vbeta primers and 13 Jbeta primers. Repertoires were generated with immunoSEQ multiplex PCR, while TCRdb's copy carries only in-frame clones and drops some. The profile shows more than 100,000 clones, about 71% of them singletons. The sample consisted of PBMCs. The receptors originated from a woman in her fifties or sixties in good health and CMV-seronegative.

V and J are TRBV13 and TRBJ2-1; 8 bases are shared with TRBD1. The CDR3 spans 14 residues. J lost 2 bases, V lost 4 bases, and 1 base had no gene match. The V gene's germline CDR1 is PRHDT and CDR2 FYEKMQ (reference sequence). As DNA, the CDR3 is TGTGCCAGCAGCTCGGGACAGGCCTACAATGAGCAGTTCTTC. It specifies CASSSGQAYNEQFF.

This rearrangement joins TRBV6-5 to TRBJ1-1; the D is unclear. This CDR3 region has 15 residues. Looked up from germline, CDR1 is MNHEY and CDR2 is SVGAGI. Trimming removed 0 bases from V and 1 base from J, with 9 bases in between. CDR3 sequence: CASSYSLQPNTEAFF. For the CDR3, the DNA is TGTGCCAGCAGTTACTCGTTACAGCCGAACACTGAAGCTTTCTTT.

CDR3 coding DNA: TGTGCCAGCACCACCGATCTGGGCCTCAATGAAAAACTGTTTTTT. Residues: CASTTDLGLNEKLFF. The genes are TRBV7-9 and TRBJ1-4; unclear D gene. CDR3 size: 15 residues. V was pared by 7 bases and J by 5 bases, with 17 bases between. Germline CDR1 and CDR2: SEHNR and FQNEAQ (reference sequence).

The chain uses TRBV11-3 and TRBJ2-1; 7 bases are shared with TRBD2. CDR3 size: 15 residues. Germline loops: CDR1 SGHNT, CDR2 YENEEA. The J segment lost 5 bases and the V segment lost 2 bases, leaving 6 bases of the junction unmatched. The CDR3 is CASSLNLAEDNEQFF. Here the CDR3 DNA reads TGTGCCAGCAGCTTAAATCTAGCGGAGGACAATGAGCAGTTCTTC.

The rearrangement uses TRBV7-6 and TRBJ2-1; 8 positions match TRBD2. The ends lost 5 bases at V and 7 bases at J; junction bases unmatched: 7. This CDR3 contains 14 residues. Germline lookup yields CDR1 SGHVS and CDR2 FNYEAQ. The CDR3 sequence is CASSTGLGRNEQFF. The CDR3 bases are TGTGCCAGCAGCACGGGACTAGGACGAAATGAGCAGTTCTTC.

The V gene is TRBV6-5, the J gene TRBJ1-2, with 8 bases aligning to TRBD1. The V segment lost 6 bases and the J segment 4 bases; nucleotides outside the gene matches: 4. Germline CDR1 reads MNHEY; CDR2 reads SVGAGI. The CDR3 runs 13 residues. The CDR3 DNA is TGTGCCAGCAGGCCACAGGGGGGCTATGGCTACACCTTC. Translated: CASRPQGGYGYTF.

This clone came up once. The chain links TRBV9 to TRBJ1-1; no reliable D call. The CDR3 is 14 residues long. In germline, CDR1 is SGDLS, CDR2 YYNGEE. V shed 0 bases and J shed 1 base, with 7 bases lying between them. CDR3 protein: CASSVVSQNTEAFF. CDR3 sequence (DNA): TGTGCCAGCAGCGTAGTTAGTCAGAACACTGAAGCTTTCTTT.

CDR3 sequence: CASSPTSGRAGSTDTQYF. The CDR3 DNA follows: TGTGCCAGCAGTCCTACATCCGGGAGGGCCGGGAGCACAGATACGCAGTATTTT. The J gene is TRBJ2-3, the V gene TRBV28, with 8 bases fitting TRBD2. CDR3 length equals 18 residues. The germline V gene encodes CDR1 MDHEN and CDR2 SYDVKM. Germline trimming cut 5 bases from V and 0 bases from J; bases unmatched to any gene: 13.

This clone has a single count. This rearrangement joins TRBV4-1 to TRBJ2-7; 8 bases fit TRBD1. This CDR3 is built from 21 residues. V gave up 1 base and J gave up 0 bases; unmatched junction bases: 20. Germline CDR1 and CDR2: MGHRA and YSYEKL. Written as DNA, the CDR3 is TGCGCCAGCAGCCAAGTTTGGGGCTGGGGGGCTGGACAGGGACCCTCCTACGAGCAGTACTTC. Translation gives CASSQVWGWGAGQGPSYEQYF.

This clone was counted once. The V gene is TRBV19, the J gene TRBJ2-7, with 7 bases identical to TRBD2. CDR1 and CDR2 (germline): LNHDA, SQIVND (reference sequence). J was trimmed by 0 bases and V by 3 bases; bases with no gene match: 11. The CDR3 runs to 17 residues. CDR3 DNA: TGTGCCAGTAGTATGTTCAGTCGTGGCGGGAGCTCCTACGAGCAGTACTTC. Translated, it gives CASSMFSRGGSSYEQYF.

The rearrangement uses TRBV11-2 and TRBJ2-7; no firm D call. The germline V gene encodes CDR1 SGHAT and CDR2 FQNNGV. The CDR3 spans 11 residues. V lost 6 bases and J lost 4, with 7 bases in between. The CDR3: CASRSSYEQYF. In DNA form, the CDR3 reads TGTGCCAGCAGATCCAGTTACGAGCAGTACTTC.